Included here is one TCR beta chain sequence, with context. These data come from a study of blood T cell repertoires in COVID-19. Study-wide background: Acute-phase and convalescent COVID-19 samples originated in the United States, Italy and Spain. Sample material is recorded as cDNA or gDNA derived from T cells, B-cell-depleted T cells, or PBMCs.

Assay: immunoSEQ multiplex PCR; the TCRdb copy retains only in-frame clones and omits some. The top ten hold about a tenth of the sample, which has about 98,000 clones, roughly 86% seen once. CDR1 is WNHNN, CDR2 SYGVQD, per germline (reference sequence). V dropped 6 bases and J dropped 0 bases, with 8 bases sitting between them. This CDR3 has 13 residues. The sample consisted of peripheral blood. The V and J genes are TRBV10-1 and TRBJ1-1; D is unclear. This clonotype was obtained from a man aged 50-60 years with acute or convalescent COVID-19. The CDR3 reads CASRELMNTEAFF. CDR3 bases: TGCGCCAGCAGAGAACTCATGAACACTGAAGCTTTCTTT.